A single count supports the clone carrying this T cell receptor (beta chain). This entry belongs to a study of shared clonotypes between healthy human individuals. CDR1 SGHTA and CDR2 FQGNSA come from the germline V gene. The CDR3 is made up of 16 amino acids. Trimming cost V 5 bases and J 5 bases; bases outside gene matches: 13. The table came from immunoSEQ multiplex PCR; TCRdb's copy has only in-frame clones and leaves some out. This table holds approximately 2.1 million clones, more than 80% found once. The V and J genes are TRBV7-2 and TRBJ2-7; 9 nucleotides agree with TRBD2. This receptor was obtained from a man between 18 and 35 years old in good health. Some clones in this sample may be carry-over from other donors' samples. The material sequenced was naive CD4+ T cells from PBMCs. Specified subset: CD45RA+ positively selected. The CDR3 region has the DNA TGTGCCAGCAGCCCCTCAGGGGGGAGCGGGAGGAACGAGCAGTACTTC. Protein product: CASSPSGGSGRNEQYF.